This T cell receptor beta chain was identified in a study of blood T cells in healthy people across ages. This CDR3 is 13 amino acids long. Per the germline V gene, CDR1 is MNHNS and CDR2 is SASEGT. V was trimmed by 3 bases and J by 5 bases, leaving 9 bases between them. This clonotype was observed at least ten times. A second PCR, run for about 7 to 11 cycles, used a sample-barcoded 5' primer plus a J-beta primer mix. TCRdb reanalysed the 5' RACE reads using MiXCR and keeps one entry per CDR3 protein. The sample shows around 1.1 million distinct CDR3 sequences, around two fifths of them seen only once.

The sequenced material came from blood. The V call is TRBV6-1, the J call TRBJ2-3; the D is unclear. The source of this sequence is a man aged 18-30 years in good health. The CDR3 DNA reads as TGTGCCAGCAGTGATAGTTTCCTAGATACGCAGTATTTT. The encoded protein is CASSDSFLDTQYF.